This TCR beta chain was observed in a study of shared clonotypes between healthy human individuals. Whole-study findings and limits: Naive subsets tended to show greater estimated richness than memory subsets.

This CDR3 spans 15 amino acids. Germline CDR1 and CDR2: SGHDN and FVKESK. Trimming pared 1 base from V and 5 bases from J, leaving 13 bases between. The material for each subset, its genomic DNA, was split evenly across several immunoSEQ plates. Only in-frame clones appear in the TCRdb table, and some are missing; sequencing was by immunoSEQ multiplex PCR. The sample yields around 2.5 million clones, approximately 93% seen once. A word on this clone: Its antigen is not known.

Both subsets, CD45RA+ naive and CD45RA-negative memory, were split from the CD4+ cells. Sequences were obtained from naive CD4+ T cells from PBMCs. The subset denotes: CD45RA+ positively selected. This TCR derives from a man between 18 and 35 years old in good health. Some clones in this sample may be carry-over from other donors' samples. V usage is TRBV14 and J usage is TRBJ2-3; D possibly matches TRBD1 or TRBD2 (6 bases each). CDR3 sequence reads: CASSQGSGAGDTQYF. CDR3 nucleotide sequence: TGTGCCAGCAGCCAAGGATCGGGGGCCGGAGATACGCAGTATTTT.